This T cell receptor beta chain stems from a study of cytomegalovirus exposure and HLA in healthy donors. Both 60 Vbeta primers and 13 Jbeta primers went into the PCR. Clones were sequenced by immunoSEQ multiplex PCR, and TCRdb holds only the in-frame ones, with some missing. The data show 190,000 or so clones, less than 90% seen once. Notes on the study in general: It was confirmed in vitro that a few of the CMV-associated chains were specific for CMV antigens. A later analysis reportedly identified an Asian-associated ancestry cluster as carrying fewer N-insertions than the roughly 670-donor mean.

A word on this clone: Antigen unknown.

All the people who gave samples were healthy bone marrow donors. Sequenced sample: PBMCs. This clonotype originated in a man in his fifties or sixties in good health and CMV-seronegative.

CDR3 coding DNA: TGTGCCAGGTCGCCAGGGAACACCGGGGAGCTGTTTTTT. Amino acid sequence: CARSPGNTGELFF. J is TRBJ2-2 and V is TRBV30; D gene ambiguous. The CDR3 length is 13 residues. CDR1 is GTSNPN, CDR2 SVGIG, per germline (reference sequence). The germline V and J ends were trimmed by 8 bases and 1 base, with 11 bases remaining between them.